This T cell receptor (beta chain) was identified in a study of spatial heterogeneity in lung cancer. This clonotype was counted ten times or more. CDR3 size: 16 residues. Trimming removed 1 base from V and 0 bases from J, with 10 bases in between. Germline CDR1 SGHVS, CDR2 FQNEAQ. Each CDR3 protein gets one entry after TCRdb re-called the 5' RACE reads with MiXCR. Among roughly 79,000 distinct CDR3 sequences listed, around 12% were seen once. As for time point: sample taken at primary tumor resection. Extraction of whole RNA from tumor, nontumor lung or frozen PBMC preceded unsorted sequencing. The input for sequencing was PBMCs, taken at surgery. The chain employs TRBV7-8 and TRBJ2-4, with a possible D match to TRBD2 (5 bases). The clonotype comes from a male donor with early-stage non-small cell lung cancer. CDR3 bases: TGTGCCAGCAGCTTAGGAGGACTGATAGCCAAAAACATTCAGTACTTC. Translating it yields CASSLGGLIAKNIQYF.